This TCR beta chain was identified in a study of blood T cell repertoires in COVID-19. Across the whole study: The United States, Italy and Spain were the sources of the acute and convalescent COVID-19 samples. T cells, B-cell-depleted T cells, or PBMCs supplied cDNA or gDNA.

How the authors handled the data: Nucleated cell number was recorded as an estimate derived from reference gene primer amplification. Method: immunoSEQ multiplex PCR; TCRdb's copy keeps in-frame clones and lacks some. From that table come the V and J calls and clone size; the DNA was used to work out D and trimming. The sample lists some 190,000 clones, 80% to 90% occurring once. Deletions cut 3 bases from V and 5 bases from J, with 10 bases between. The length of the CDR3 is 14 residues. Per the germline V gene, CDR1 is LNHDA and CDR2 is SQIVND (reference sequence). The sequencing sample was made of peripheral blood. The chain employs TRBV19 and TRBJ1-4; D unclear. The clonotype was recovered from a man aged 55-75 years with acute or convalescent COVID-19. The CDR3 sequence is CASSIATGNEKLFF. In nucleotides, the CDR3 is TGTGCCAGTAGTATCGCGACGGGGAATGAAAAACTGTTTTTT.